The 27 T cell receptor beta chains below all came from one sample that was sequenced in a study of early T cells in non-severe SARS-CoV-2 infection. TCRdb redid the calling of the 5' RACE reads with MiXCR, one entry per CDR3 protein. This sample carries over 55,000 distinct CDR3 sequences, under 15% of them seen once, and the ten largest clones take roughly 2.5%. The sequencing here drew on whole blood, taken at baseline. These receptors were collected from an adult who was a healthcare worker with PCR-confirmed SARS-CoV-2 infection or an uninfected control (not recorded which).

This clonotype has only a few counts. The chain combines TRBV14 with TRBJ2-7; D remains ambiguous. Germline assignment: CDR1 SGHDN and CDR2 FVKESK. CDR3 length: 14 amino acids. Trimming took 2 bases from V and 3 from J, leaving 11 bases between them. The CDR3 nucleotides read TGTGCCAGCAGCCAATCAGGCACCCTCTACGAGCAGTACTTC. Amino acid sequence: CASSQSGTLYEQYF.

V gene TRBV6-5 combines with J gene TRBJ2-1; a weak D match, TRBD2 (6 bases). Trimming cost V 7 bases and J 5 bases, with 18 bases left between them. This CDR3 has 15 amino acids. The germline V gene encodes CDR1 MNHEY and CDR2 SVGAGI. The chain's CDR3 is CASNGGSAGNNEQFF. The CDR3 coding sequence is TGTGCCAGCAATGGGGGTTCGGCGGGAAACAATGAGCAGTTCTTC.

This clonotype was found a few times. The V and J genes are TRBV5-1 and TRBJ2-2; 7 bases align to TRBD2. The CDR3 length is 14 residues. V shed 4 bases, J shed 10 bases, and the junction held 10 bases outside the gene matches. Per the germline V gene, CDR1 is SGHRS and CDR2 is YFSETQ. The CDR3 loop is CASSPRAGPLELFF. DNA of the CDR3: TGCGCCAGCAGCCCTCGAGCGGGGCCATTGGAGCTGTTTTTT.

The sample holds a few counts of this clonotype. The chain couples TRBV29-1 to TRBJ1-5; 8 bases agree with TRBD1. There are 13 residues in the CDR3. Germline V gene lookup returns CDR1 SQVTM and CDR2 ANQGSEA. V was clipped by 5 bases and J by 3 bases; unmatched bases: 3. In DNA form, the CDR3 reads TGCAGCGTTCGGACAGGGATCAATCAGCCCCAGCATTTT. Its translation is CSVRTGINQPQHF.

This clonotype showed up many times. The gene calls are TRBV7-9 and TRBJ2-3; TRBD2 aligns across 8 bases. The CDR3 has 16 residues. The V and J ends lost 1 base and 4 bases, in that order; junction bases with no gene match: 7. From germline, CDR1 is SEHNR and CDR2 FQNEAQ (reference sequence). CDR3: CASSLEGTRGSDTQYF. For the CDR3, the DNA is TGTGCCAGCAGCTTAGAGGGGACTAGAGGATCAGATACGCAGTATTTT.

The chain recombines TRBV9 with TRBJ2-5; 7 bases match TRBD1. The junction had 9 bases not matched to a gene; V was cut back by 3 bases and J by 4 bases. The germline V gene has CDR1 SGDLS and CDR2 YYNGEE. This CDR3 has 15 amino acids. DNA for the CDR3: TGTGCCAGCAGCGCTACCCGACAGGGTGTAGAGACCCAGTACTTC. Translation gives CASSATRQGVETQYF.

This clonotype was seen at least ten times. Written as DNA, the CDR3 is TGTGCCACGCGGGACAGCTCCTACAATGAGCAGTTCTTC. Amino acids: CATRDSSYNEQFF. This chain connects TRBV24-1 to TRBJ2-1; D is perhaps TRBD1 (7 bases). Deletions cut 10 bases from V and 0 bases from J, with 9 bases between. The CDR3 loop spans 13 amino acids. CDR1 is KGHDR, CDR2 SFDVKD, per germline.

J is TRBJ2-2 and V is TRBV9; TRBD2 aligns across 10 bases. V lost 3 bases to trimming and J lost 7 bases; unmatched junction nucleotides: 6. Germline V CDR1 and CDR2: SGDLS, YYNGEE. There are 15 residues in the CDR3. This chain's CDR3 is CASSEGLAWGGELFF. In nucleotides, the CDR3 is TGTGCCAGCAGCGAGGGACTAGCGTGGGGCGGGGAGCTGTTTTTT.

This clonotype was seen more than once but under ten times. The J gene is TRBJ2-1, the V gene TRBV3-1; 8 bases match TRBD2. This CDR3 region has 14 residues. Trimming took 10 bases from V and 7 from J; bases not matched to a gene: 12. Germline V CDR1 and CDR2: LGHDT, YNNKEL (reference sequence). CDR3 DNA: TGTGCCACCCGGCAGCGGGGGACCGTTAATGAGCAGTTCTTC. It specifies CATRQRGTVNEQFF.

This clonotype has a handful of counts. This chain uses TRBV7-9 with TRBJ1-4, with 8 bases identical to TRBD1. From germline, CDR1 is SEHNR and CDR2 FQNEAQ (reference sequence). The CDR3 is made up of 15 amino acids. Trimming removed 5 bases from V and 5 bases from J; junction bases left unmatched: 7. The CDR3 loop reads CASSVRQGNNEKLFF. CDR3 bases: TGTGCCAGCAGCGTACGACAGGGGAACAATGAAAAACTGTTTTTT. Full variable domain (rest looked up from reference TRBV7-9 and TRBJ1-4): DTGVSQNPRHKITKRGQNVTFRCDPISEHNRLYWYRQTLGQGPEFLTYFQNEAQLEKSRLLSDRFSAERPKGSFSTLEIQRTEQGDSAMYLCASSVRQGNNEKLFFGSGTQLSVL.

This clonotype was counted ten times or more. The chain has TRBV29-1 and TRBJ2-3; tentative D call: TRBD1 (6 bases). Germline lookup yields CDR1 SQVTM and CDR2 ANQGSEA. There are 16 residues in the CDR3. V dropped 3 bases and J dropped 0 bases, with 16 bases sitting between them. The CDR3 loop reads CSVDWQGSPSTDTQYF. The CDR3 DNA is TGCAGCGTTGACTGGCAGGGGTCACCTAGCACAGATACGCAGTATTTT.

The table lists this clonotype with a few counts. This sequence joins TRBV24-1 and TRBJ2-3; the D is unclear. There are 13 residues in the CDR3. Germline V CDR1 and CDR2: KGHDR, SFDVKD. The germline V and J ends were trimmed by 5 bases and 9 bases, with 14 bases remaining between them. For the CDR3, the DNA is TGTGCCACCAGTGTCTCGGATACGACCACGCAGTATTTT. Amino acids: CATSVSDTTTQYF.

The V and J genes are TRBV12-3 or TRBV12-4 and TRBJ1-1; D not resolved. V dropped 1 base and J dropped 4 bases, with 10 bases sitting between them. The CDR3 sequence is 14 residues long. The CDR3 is CASSLEGGVTEAFF. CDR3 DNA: TGTGCCAGCAGTTTAGAGGGTGGGGTCACTGAAGCTTTCTTT.

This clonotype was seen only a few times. For the CDR3, the DNA is TGTGCCAGCAGCTTATTGGGGGCCGCAGATACGCAGTATTTT. Translated, it gives CASSLLGAADTQYF. This rearrangement joins TRBV7-2 to TRBJ2-3, with TRBD1 as a possible D gene (6 bases). The CDR3 has 14 amino acids. V dropped 2 bases and J dropped 4 bases, with 10 bases sitting between them. From germline, CDR1 is SGHTA and CDR2 FQGNSA.

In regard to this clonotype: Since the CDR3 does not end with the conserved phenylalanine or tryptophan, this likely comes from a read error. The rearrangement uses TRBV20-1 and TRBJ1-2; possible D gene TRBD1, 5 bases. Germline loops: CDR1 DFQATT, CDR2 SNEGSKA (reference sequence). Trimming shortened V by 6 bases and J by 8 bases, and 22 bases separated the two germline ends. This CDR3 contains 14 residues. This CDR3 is CSAAPAQGTYGYTL. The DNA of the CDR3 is TGCAGTGCAGCCCCCGCACAAGGGACTTACGGCTACACCCTC.

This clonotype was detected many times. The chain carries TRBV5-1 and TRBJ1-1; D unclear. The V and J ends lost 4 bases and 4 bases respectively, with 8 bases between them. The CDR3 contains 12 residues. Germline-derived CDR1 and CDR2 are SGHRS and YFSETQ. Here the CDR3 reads CASSPDFTEAFF. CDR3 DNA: TGCGCCAGCAGCCCGGACTTCACTGAAGCTTTCTTT.

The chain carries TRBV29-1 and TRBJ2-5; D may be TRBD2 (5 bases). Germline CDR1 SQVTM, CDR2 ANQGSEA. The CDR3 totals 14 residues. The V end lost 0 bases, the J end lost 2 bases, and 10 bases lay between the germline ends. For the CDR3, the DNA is TGCAGCGTTGAAGAGTACGGAGGTCAAGAGACCCAGTACTTC. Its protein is CSVEEYGGQETQYF.

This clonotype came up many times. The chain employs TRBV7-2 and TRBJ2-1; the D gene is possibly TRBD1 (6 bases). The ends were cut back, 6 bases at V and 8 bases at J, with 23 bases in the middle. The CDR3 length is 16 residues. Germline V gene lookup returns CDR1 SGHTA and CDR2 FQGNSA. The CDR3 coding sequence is TGTGCCAGCAGTCGCTTCTCTAGTGTACAGGGCGATGAGCAGTTCTTC. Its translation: CASSRFSSVQGDEQFF.

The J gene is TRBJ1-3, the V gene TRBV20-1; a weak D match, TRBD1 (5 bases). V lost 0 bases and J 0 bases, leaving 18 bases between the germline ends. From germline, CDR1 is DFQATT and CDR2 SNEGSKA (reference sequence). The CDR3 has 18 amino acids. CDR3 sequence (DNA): TGCAGTGCTAGAGACGAGAGACAGAAGATTAGCTCTGGAAACACCATATATTTT. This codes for CSARDERQKISSGNTIYF.

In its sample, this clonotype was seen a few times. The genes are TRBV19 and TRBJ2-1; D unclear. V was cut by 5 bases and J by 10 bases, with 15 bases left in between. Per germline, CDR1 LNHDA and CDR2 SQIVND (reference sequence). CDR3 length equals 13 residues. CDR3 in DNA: TGTGCCAGTAGTCCGCAGTCTGTTACCGAGCAGTTCTTC. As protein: CASSPQSVTEQFF.

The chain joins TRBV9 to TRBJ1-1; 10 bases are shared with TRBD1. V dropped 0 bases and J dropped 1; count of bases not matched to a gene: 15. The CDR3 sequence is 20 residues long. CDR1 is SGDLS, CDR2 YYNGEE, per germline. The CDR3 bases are TGTGCCAGCAGCGTAGTCAGGGACAGGGGTAAAGGTAATTGGAACACTGAAGCTTTCTTT. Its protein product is CASSVVRDRGKGNWNTEAFF. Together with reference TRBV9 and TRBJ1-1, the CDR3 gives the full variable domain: DSGVTQTPKHLITATGQRVTLRCSPRSGDLSVYWYQQSLDQGLQFLIQYYNGEERAKGNILERFSAQQFPDLHSELNLSSLELGDSALYFCASSVVRDRGKGNWNTEAFFGQGTRLTVV.

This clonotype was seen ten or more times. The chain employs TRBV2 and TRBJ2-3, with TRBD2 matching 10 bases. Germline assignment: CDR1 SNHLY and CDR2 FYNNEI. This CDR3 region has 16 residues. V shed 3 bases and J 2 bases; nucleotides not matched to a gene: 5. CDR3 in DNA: TGTGCCAGCAGTGATAGTAGCGGGGGGTACACAGATACGCAGTATTTT. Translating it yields CASSDSSGGYTDTQYF.

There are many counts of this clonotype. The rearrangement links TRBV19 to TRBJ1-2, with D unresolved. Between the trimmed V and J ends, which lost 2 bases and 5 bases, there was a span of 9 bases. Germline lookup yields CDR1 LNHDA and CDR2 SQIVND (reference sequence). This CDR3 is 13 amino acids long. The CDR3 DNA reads TGTGCCAGTAGTATACGGGGAGTTTATGGCTACACCTTC. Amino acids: CASSIRGVYGYTF.

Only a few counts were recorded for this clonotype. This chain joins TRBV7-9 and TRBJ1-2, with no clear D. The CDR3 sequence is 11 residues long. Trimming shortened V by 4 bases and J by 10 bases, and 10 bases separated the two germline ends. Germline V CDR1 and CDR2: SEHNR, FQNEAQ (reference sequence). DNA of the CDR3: TGTGCCAGCAGCTCCCAGGTTTTCTACACCTTC. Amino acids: CASSSQVFYTF.

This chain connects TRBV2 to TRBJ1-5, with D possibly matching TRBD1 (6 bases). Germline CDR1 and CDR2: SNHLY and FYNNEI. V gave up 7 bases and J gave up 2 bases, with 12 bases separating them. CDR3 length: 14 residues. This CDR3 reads CASNREQGNQPQHF. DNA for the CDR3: TGTGCCAGCAACAGGGAACAGGGCAATCAGCCCCAGCATTTT. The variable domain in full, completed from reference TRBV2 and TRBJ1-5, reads EPEVTQTPSHQVTQMGQEVILRCVPISNHLYFYWYRQILGQKVEFLVSFYNNEISEKSEIFDDQFSVERPDGSNFTLKIRSTKLEDSAMYFCASNREQGNQPQHFGDGTRLSIL.

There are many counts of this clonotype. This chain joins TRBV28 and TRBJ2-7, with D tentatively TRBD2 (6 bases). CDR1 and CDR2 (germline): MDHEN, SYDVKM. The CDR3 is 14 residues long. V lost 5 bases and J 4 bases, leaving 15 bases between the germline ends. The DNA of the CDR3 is TGTGCCAGCAGTCGGGGGAGGTTACCTTACGAGCAGTACTTC. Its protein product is CASSRGRLPYEQYF.

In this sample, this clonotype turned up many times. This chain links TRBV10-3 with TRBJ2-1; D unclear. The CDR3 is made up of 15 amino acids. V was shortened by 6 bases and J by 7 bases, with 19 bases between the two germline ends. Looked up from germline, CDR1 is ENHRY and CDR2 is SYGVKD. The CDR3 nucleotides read TGTGCCATCAGGGGATCGGTTATTGGTAGGAATGAGCAGTTCTTC. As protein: CAIRGSVIGRNEQFF.